A selection of T cell receptor beta chains follows, all from one sample in a study of CD8 T cells in Susac syndrome. TCRdb called the immunoSEQ multiplex PCR reads again in MiXCR, with one record for every CDR3 protein. The data show around 300,000 distinct CDR3 sequences, 92% seen once. Sequencing was performed on CD4+ T cells from PBMCs. Receptors were obtained from a human donor with multiple sclerosis. The CDR3 runs from the conserved cysteine through the conserved F or W. D genes are given only for firm matches. Rows give clone size only sometimes, using once, few, many, or a class for an expanded clone.

TRBD2 - TRBJ2-1 TRBV7-3 CASSPISGKKNEQFF TGTGCCAGCAGCCCAATTAGCGGGAAGAAAAATGAGCAGTTCTTC
- - TRBJ1-1 TRBV3-1 CASSQALRNTEAFF TGTGCCAGCAGCCAAGCCTTAAGGAACACTGAAGCTTTCTTT
TRBD2 - TRBJ2-3 TRBV20-1 CSASFPGLARTDTQYF TGCAGTGCTAGTTTCCCGGGACTAGCGCGCACAGATACGCAGTATTTT
TRBD2 - TRBJ2-1 TRBV5-4 CASFLAGADEQFF TGTGCCAGCTTCCTAGCGGGAGCTGATGAGCAGTTCTTC
- - TRBJ1-1 TRBV3-1 CASSQVLRGTEAFF TGTGCCAGCAGCCAAGTTTTGAGGGGCACTGAAGCTTTCTTT
- - TRBJ2-7 TRBV29-1 CSVSGREAYEQYF TGCAGCGTCTCGGGACGGGAAGCCTACGAGCAGTACTTC
- - TRBJ1-1 TRBV6-2/TRBV6-3 CASSWDRRMNTEAFF TGTGCCAGCAGTTGGGACCGTCGCATGAACACTGAAGCTTTCTTT
- - TRBJ2-1 TRBV5-1 CASSPPTSFGNEQFF TGCGCCAGCAGCCCACCGACTAGTTTCGGAAATGAGCAGTTCTTC
- once TRBJ2-3 TRBV20-1 CSARPGGKDTQYF TGCAGTGCTAGACCCGGGGGTAAGGATACGCAGTATTTT
TRBD1 - TRBJ1-5 TRBV7-8 CASSQTGKPQHF TGTGCCAGCAGCCAGACAGGGAAGCCCCAGCATTTT
TRBD1 - TRBJ1-1 TRBV18 CASSRGTGIHFMSTEAFF TGTGCCAGCAGCCGAGGGACAGGGATTCACTTTATGAGCACTGAAGCTTTCTTT
TRBD2 once TRBJ2-3 TRBV5-1 CASSLGAAGTSGTDTQYF TGCGCCAGCAGCTTGGGGGCAGCCGGGACTAGCGGGACCGATACGCAGTATTTT
- - TRBJ1-1 TRBV5-1 CASKMGEDTEAFF TGCGCCAGCAAAATGGGGGAGGACACTGAAGCTTTCTTT
- once TRBJ2-5 TRBV11-2 CASSSPSSQETQYF TGTGCCAGCAGCTCCCCATCTAGCCAAGAGACCCAGTACTTC
- - TRBJ1-5 TRBV30 CAWRADTYQPQHF TGTGCCTGGAGGGCGGACACCTATCAGCCCCAGCATTTT
TRBD1 - TRBJ2-7 TRBV2 CASREQEDRLLRGQYF TGTGCCAGCAGGGAGCAAGAGGACAGGCTTCTACGAGGGCAGTACTTC
TRBD1 once TRBJ2-2 TRBV2 CASSPDRGQAGELFF TGTGCCAGCAGCCCAGACAGGGGGCAGGCCGGGGAGCTGTTTTTT
- - TRBJ1-2 TRBV9 CASSVAMGPGGGYTF TGTGCCAGCAGCGTAGCGATGGGTCCCGGAGGTGGCTACACCTTC
- once TRBJ1-3 TRBV2 CASSVGKAGNTIYF TGTGCCAGCAGTGTAGGGAAAGCTGGAAACACCATATATTTT
TRBD1 - TRBJ2-5 TRBV24-1 CATSDPDRAETQYF TGTGCCACCAGTGATCCCGACAGGGCAGAGACCCAGTACTTC
- - TRBJ1-1 TRBV19 CASSIKWGDTEAFF TGTGCCAGTAGTATCAAATGGGGGGACACTGAAGCTTTCTTT
- - TRBJ1-2 TRBV6-1 CASSRVVGAGGYTF TGTGCCAGCAGCCGCGTAGTAGGGGCCGGTGGCTACACCTTC
- few TRBJ2-3 TRBV5-1 CASSSDRPPGTDTQYF TGCGCCAGCAGCTCCGACAGGCCCCCGGGCACAGATACGCAGTATTTT
- - TRBJ2-7 TRBV12-3/TRBV12-4 CASAWGSSTYEQYF TGTGCCAGCGCTTGGGGCAGTTCAACCTACGAGCAGTACTTC
TRBD1 - TRBJ2-3 TRBV5-1 CASSLRQGPRTDTQYF TGCGCCAGCAGCTTGAGACAGGGGCCCCGCACAGATACGCAGTATTTT
TRBD2 - TRBJ2-3 TRBV29-1 CSVEEREASDTQYF TGCAGCGTTGAGGAGCGGGAGGCCTCAGATACGCAGTATTTT
TRBD2 - TRBJ2-2 TRBV2 CASTRLAGAAGELFF TGTGCCAGCACCAGACTAGCGGGAGCGGCCGGGGAGCTGTTTTTT
TRBD1 - TRBJ1-1 TRBV6-2/TRBV6-3 CASSQGDRGEAFF TGTGCCAGCAGTCAAGGGGACAGGGGAGAAGCTTTCTTT
- - TRBJ1-4 TRBV6-5 CASSYQLGHGTWELFF TGTGCCAGCAGTTACCAATTGGGACACGGAACCTGGGAACTGTTTTTT
TRBD2 - TRBJ2-3 TRBV6-6 CASFGLAGRYDTQYF TGTGCCAGCTTCGGACTAGCGGGGCGTTACGATACGCAGTATTTT
- - TRBJ2-1 TRBV18 CASSLQGQSSYNEQFF TGTGCCAGCTCCCTCCAGGGTCAGAGCTCCTACAATGAGCAGTTCTTC
- - TRBJ2-6 TRBV7-3 CASSLTPLHGSGANVLTF TGTGCCAGCAGCTTAACCCCACTACATGGTTCTGGGGCCAACGTCCTGACTTTC
TRBD1 - TRBJ1-5 TRBV20-1 CSASSGTGNQPQHF TGCAGTGCTTCTTCCGGGACAGGGAATCAGCCCCAGCATTTT
TRBD1 - TRBJ1-1 TRBV5-6 CASSPQTGTVNTEAFF TGTGCCAGCAGCCCTCAGACCGGGACAGTAAACACTGAAGCTTTCTTT
TRBD2 - TRBJ2-5 TRBV6-6 CASSYSLAGGQETQYF TGTGCCAGCAGTTACTCCCTAGCGGGAGGCCAAGAGACCCAGTACTTC
TRBD1 once TRBJ1-6 TRBV9 CASSVAGGSDSPLHF TGTGCCAGCAGTGTGGCAGGGGGCAGCGATTCACCCCTCCACTTT
- once TRBJ2-5 TRBV19 CASSIGGIPQETQYF TGTGCCAGTAGTATTGGTGGGATACCACAAGAGACCCAGTACTTC
TRBD1 few TRBJ1-5 TRBV30 CAWSVQGNQPQHF TGTGCCTGGAGTGTACAGGGGAATCAGCCCCAGCATTTT